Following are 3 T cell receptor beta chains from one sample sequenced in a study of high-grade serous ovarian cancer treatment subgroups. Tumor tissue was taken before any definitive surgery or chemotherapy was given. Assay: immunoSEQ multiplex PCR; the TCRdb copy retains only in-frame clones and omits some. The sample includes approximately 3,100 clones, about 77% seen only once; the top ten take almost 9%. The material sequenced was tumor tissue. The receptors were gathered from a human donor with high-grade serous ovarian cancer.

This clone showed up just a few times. The CDR3 DNA reads TGTGCCAGCAGTATACTCGACAGGGTGAACACTGAAGCTTTCTTT. As protein: CASSILDRVNTEAFF. The chain combines TRBV28 with TRBJ1-1; 7 positions match TRBD1. CDR1 is MDHEN and CDR2 is SYDVKM in the germline V gene. V shed 5 bases and J 0 bases; nucleotides not matched to a gene: 6. The length of the CDR3 is 15 residues.

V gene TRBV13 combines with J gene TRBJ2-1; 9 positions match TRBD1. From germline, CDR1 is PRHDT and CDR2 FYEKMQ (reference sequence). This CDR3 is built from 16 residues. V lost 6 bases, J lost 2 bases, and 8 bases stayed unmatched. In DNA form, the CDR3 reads TGTGCCAGCAGTTCCTATACAGGGGGCCCCTACAATGAGCAGTTCTTC. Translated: CASSSYTGGPYNEQFF.

The CDR3 DNA follows: TGTGCCAGCAGTGGAGCGCTAATCAAGACAGGGGCAAACTATGGCTACACCTTC. It yields the protein CASSGALIKTGANYGYTF. The J gene is TRBJ1-2, the V gene TRBV25-1; 8 nucleotides match TRBD1. Losses at the gene ends were 4 bases for V and 2 bases for J; bases not matched to a gene: 15. The CDR3 runs 18 residues. Per the germline V gene, CDR1 is MGHDK and CDR2 is SYGVNS.